This T cell receptor (beta chain) was documented in a study of cytomegalovirus exposure and HLA in healthy donors. Broader study findings: A likely sequencing artifact accounted for one observed cluster of highly shared sequence variants. A later analysis found common viral pathogens apparently linked to several of the most significant clusters.

This clone was found once. Its specificity is unknown. 60 Vbeta and 13 Jbeta primers were used in PCR. TCRdb keeps only in-frame clones here, not all; method: immunoSEQ multiplex PCR. The repertoire holds about 160,000 clones, with 80% as singletons. The CDR3 has 18 amino acids. Germline V gene data show CDR1 as KGHSH and CDR2 as LQKENI. Trimming took 6 bases from V and 2 from J; bases not matched to a gene: 13. Donors counted as nominally healthy when sampled, yet unrecorded immune exposures were likely. The clonotype comes from a man between 18 and 35 years old in good health and CMV-seropositive. The chain has TRBV18 and TRBJ2-2, with TRBD2 identical over 9 bases. The sequencing input was PBMCs. CDR3: CASSTDFKREANTGELFF. The CDR3 bases are TGTGCCAGCTCCACCGACTTCAAGCGGGAGGCTAACACCGGGGAGCTGTTTTTT. Filled out from reference TRBV18 and TRBJ2-2, the complete variable domain reads NAGVMQNPRHLVRRRGQEARLRCSPMKGHSHVYWYRQLPEEGLKFMVYLQKENIIDESGMPKERFSAEFPKEGPSILRIQQVVRGDSAAYFCASSTDFKREANTGELFFGEGSRLTVL.